A selection of T cell receptor beta chains follows, all from one sample in a study of blood T cell repertoires in COVID-19. Sequencing used immunoSEQ multiplex PCR; TCRdb keeps in-frame clones, though not all of them. The sample contains about 170,000 clones, about 88% of which appear only once. Sequenced input: peripheral blood. Source of these receptors: a woman older than 75 in a cohort sampled during active or convalescent COVID-19. Each CDR3 is given with its conserved first and last residue. D genes are given only for firm matches. Part of the rows lack a size; the others show once, few, many or a class for expanded clones.

v_call,d_call,clone_size,j_call,cdr3_nt,cdr3_aa
TRBV19,NA,NA,TRBJ2-5,TGTGCCAGTAGTGAGGGCGCGGGGGAGACCCAGTACTTC,CASSEGAGETQYF
TRBV6-5,NA,NA,TRBJ1-5,TGTGCCAGCAGTTACGACAGAAATCAGCCCCAGCATTTT,CASSYDRNQPQHF
TRBV19,TRBD2,once,TRBJ2-1,TGTGCCAGTAGTTTCGGACTAGCGGGGGGTTACAATGAGCAGTTCTTC,CASSFGLAGGYNEQFF
TRBV6-2/TRBV6-3,TRBD1,NA,TRBJ1-5,TGTGCCAGCAGTTCGACAGGGACAAATCAGCCCCAGCATTTT,CASSSTGTNQPQHF
TRBV28,TRBD1,NA,TRBJ2-7,TGTGCCAGCAGTGGGACAGGGAACTCCTACGAGCAGTACTTC,CASSGTGNSYEQYF
TRBV7-2,NA,NA,TRBJ1-2,TGTGCCAGCAGCTTAGGACAGAACCTAAACTATGGCTACACCTTC,CASSLGQNLNYGYTF
TRBV7-8,NA,NA,TRBJ2-1,TGTGCCAGCAGACCCCAGGGCCTCAATGAGCAGTTCTTC,CASRPQGLNEQFF
TRBV6-1,TRBD1,few,TRBJ1-1,TGTGCCAGCAGTGATTTCAGCGGGACAGGGGGACGAGCTTTCTTT,CASSDFSGTGGRAFF
TRBV5-8,TRBD1,NA,TRBJ1-2,TGTGCCAGCAGCTTCCGGGACAGGGCTTATGGCTACACCTTC,CASSFRDRAYGYTF
TRBV9,TRBD1,NA,TRBJ1-2,TGTGCCAGCAGCGTGGCAGGGGGATTGAACTATGGCTACACCTTC,CASSVAGGLNYGYTF
TRBV7-2,NA,NA,TRBJ1-1,TGTGCCAGCAGCTTATTAGCCCCGGTGGCTTTCTTT,CASSLLAPVAFF
TRBV10-2,NA,NA,TRBJ1-6,TGCGCCAGCAGTGAGTCGTCAGGAGGTAATTCACCCCTCCACTTT,CASSESSGGNSPLHF
TRBV5-1,NA,NA,TRBJ1-2,TGCGCCAGCAGCGTAAACAGGAACTATGGCTACACCTTC,CASSVNRNYGYTF
TRBV4-3,NA,NA,TRBJ1-4,TGCGCCAGCAGCCAAGATTCCGCCAGCCTAGGGGGTGCAACTAATGAAAAACTGTTTTTT,CASSQDSASLGGATNEKLFF
TRBV19,TRBD1,NA,TRBJ1-2,TGTGCCAGTAGTAGCCGCAGGACAGGGGAGTTCTATGGCTACACCTTC,CASSSRRTGEFYGYTF
TRBV6-5,TRBD1,NA,TRBJ2-7,TGTGCCAGCAGTTACCAACCGGGACAGGGGGACGAGCAGTACTTC,CASSYQPGQGDEQYF
TRBV6-5,TRBD2,once,TRBJ2-5,TGTGCCAGCAGTTACCCAGCGGGGTTACAAGAGACCCAGTACTTC,CASSYPAGLQETQYF